The 26 T cell receptor beta chains below come from one sample, sequenced in a study of vaccination effects on CD4 cells after COVID-19. Their antigen targets remain unknown. Researchers isolated CD4+ T cells once approximately eleven days of culture had elapsed. Sequenced by immunoSEQ multiplex PCR; TCRdb stores in-frame clones only, minus some. The sample contains about 64,000 clones, 72% of which appear only once. The starting material was CD4+ T cells from PBMCs cultured without peptide, obtained before COVID-19 vaccination. The receptors come from a human donor who had a prior SARS-CoV-2 infection.

The gene calls are TRBV19 and TRBJ2-4, with D possibly TRBD2 on 5 matching bases. The CDR3 contains 11 residues. Trimming left V 9 bases short and J 8 bases short, with 11 bases between. Per germline, CDR1 LNHDA and CDR2 SQIVND (reference sequence). Here the CDR3 reads CASGLLDIQYF. The CDR3 DNA sequence: TGTGCCAGCGGACTCCTAGACATTCAGTACTTC.

The chain couples TRBV14 to TRBJ2-7, with 7 bases identical to TRBD2. The CDR3 sequence is 14 residues long. Trimming removed 4 bases from V and 6 bases from J; junction bases left unmatched: 9. Germline CDR1 and CDR2: SGHDN and FVKESK. In DNA form, the CDR3 reads TGTGCCAGCAGCCGCGGGGGATTCGCTTCCGAGCAGTACTTC. Amino acids: CASSRGGFASEQYF.

This chain uses TRBV24-1 with TRBJ2-1; 9 bases line up with TRBD2. The germline V gene has CDR1 KGHDR and CDR2 SFDVKD. The CDR3 totals 14 residues. The trim removed 5 bases at V and 6 bases at J, leaving 4 bases unmatched. CDR3 amino acids: CATSGPSGVNEQFF. The CDR3 nucleotides read TGTGCCACCAGTGGGCCTAGCGGGGTCAATGAGCAGTTCTTC.

The chain employs TRBV5-4 and TRBJ2-2; the match to TRBD1 covers 8 bases. The CDR3 consists of 16 residues. Germline values: CDR1 SGHNT, CDR2 YYREEE (reference sequence). The junction had 5 bases not matched to a gene; V was cut back by 4 bases and J by 0 bases. The CDR3 is CASSRGTGTNTGELFF. The CDR3 DNA is TGTGCCAGCAGCCGTGGGACAGGAACGAACACCGGGGAGCTGTTTTTT.

This clone is a singleton in its sample. CDR3 amino acids: CASSYRGIPWTQNIQYF. CDR3 bases: TGTGCCAGCTCCTACCGGGGCATCCCCTGGACCCAAAACATTCAGTACTTC. The chain joins TRBV5-5 to TRBJ2-4; D possibly matches TRBD1 or TRBD2 (5 bases each). This CDR3 has 17 residues. The germline CDR1 and CDR2 sequences are SGHKS and YYEKEE (reference sequence). V was cut by 7 bases and J by 5 bases, with 25 bases left in between.

The chain employs TRBV19 and TRBJ2-7; 10 bases line up with TRBD1. V was clipped by 4 bases and J by 5 bases; unmatched bases: 5. Germline-derived CDR1 and CDR2 are LNHDA and SQIVND (reference sequence). The CDR3 runs to 14 residues. CDR3 amino acids: CASSKRQGADEQYF. CDR3 sequence (DNA): TGTGCCAGTAGTAAAAGACAGGGGGCAGACGAGCAGTACTTC.

The chain employs TRBV29-1 and TRBJ2-1, with no clear D. The V end was cut by 0 bases, the J end by 0 bases, with 21 bases between. Germline assignment: CDR1 SQVTM and CDR2 ANQGSEA. The CDR3 loop spans 19 amino acids. Written as DNA, the CDR3 is TGCAGCGTTGAAGATAATAGTTACAATTCCTTAAGCTCCTACAATGAGCAGTTCTTC. Protein product: CSVEDNSYNSLSSYNEQFF.

A remark on this clone: The junction departs from germline at one end; a sequencing error may be responsible. In DNA form, the CDR3 reads TGTGCTAGCAGCTCCACCGGGACAGCACAAGAGACCCAGTACTTC. It codes for CASSSTGTAQETQYF. The chain is built from TRBV7-7 and TRBJ2-5; 7 bases align to TRBD1. From germline, CDR1 is SSHAT and CDR2 FNYEAQ (reference sequence). The length of the CDR3 is 15 residues.

The V gene is TRBV6-2 or TRBV6-3, the J gene TRBJ2-1, with 10 positions matching TRBD2. The CDR3 has 15 amino acids. Trimming at V came to 5 bases and at J to 5 bases, leaving 6 bases not matched to a gene. Germline CDR1 is MNHEY and CDR2 is SVGEGT. CDR3 residues: CASSQRGGKNNEQFF. The CDR3 DNA is TGTGCCAGCAGTCAGCGGGGGGGAAAGAACAATGAGCAGTTCTTC.

V is TRBV6-6 and J is TRBJ1-6; no definite D call. Trimming stripped 10 bases from V and 6 bases from J, with 16 bases between. CDR3 length: 14 residues. Germline loops: CDR1 MNHNY, CDR2 SVGAGI (reference sequence). In DNA, the CDR3 is TGTGCCACTTCGCGGATGGCGGGTAATTCACCCCTCCACTTT. Protein product: CATSRMAGNSPLHF.

The genes are TRBV7-2 and TRBJ1-4, with 9 bases fitting TRBD1. Germline CDR1 SGHTA, CDR2 FQGNSA. The CDR3 sequence is 14 residues long. V dropped 5 bases and J dropped 11; count of bases not matched to a gene: 9. The CDR3 sequence: CASSGGTGLAKLFF. In nucleotides, the CDR3 is TGTGCCAGCAGCGGGGGGACAGGGCTGGCTAAACTGTTTTTT.

The chain has TRBV19 and TRBJ1-4, with 7 bases identical to TRBD1. In germline, CDR1 is LNHDA, CDR2 SQIVND (reference sequence). The CDR3 is 16 residues long. J gave up 8 bases and V 6 bases, and 15 bases lay outside the gene matches. The CDR3 nucleotides read TGTGCCAGTAGAACAAGACAGGGTTCCCCGGGAGAAAAACTGTTTTTT. Amino acid sequence: CASRTRQGSPGEKLFF. Looking up the rest from reference TRBV19 and TRBJ1-4 gives the full variable domain: DGGITQSPKYLFRKEGQNVTLSCEQNLNHDAMYWYRQDPGQGLRLIYYSQIVNDFQKGDIAEGYSVSREKKESFPLTVTSAQKNPTAFYLCASRTRQGSPGEKLFFGSGTQLSVL.

V usage is TRBV7-6 and J usage is TRBJ1-1, with TRBD1 as a possible D gene (5 bases). The germline gives CDR1 SGHVS, CDR2 FNYEAQ. Trimming cost V 6 bases and J 5 bases, with 16 bases left between them. This CDR3 is built from 14 residues. The CDR3 protein is CASRLAGAGTEAFF. Here the CDR3 DNA reads TGTGCCAGCAGGCTCGCCGGGGCTGGGACTGAAGCTTTCTTT.

The genes are TRBV10-3 and TRBJ2-7; TRBD1 aligns across 9 bases. V lost 6 bases to trimming and J lost 4 bases; unmatched junction nucleotides: 10. The CDR3 loop spans 15 amino acids. Per the germline V gene, CDR1 is ENHRY and CDR2 is SYGVKD. The CDR3 DNA reads as TGTGCCATCAGGTCGGGACAGGGAAATATATACGAGCAGTACTTC. This sequence encodes CAIRSGQGNIYEQYF.

The chain links TRBV5-1 to TRBJ2-1; 9 positions match TRBD1. CDR3 length: 15 residues. Trimming at V came to 6 bases and at J to 4 bases, leaving 8 bases not matched to a gene. CDR1 SGHRS and CDR2 YFSETQ come from the germline V gene. The CDR3 sequence: CASTPTGTGYNEQFF. In nucleotides, the CDR3 is TGCGCCAGCACCCCAACCGGGACAGGGTACAATGAGCAGTTCTTC. Looking up the rest from reference TRBV5-1 and TRBJ2-1 gives the full variable domain: KAGVTQTPRYLIKTRGQQVTLSCSPISGHRSVSWYQQTPGQGLQFLFEYFSETQRNKGNFPGRFSGRQFSNSRSEMNVSTLELGDSALYLCASTPTGTGYNEQFFGPGTRLTVL.

The V call is TRBV9, the J call TRBJ2-3; weak D call: TRBD2 (6 bases). CDR1 and CDR2 from the germline V gene are SGDLS and YYNGEE. Trimming removed 6 bases from V and 0 bases from J, with 14 bases in between. CDR3 size: 15 residues. The CDR3 bases are TGTGCCAGCAATCCGGGCGGGATTAGCACAGATACGCAGTATTTT. It encodes CASNPGGISTDTQYF.

V usage is TRBV9 and J usage is TRBJ1-1, with D possibly being TRBD1 (5 bases). Per the germline V gene, CDR1 is SGDLS and CDR2 is YYNGEE. Deletions cut 3 bases from V and 3 bases from J, with 15 bases between. The CDR3 runs 15 residues. Here the CDR3 DNA reads TGTGCCAGCAGCGGTGCCGGGGGAGGCCACACTGAAGCTTTCTTT. This translates into CASSGAGGGHTEAFF.

This rearrangement joins TRBV11-2 to TRBJ2-7, with TRBD2 identical over 7 bases. The CDR3 loop spans 14 amino acids. Germline CDR1 SGHAT, CDR2 FQNNGV. J gave up 4 bases and V 2 bases, and 5 bases lay outside the gene matches. CDR3 region: CASSLFLAAYEQYF. CDR3 coding DNA: TGTGCCAGCAGCTTATTTCTAGCGGCGTACGAGCAGTACTTC.

The CDR3 nucleotides are TGTGCCAGCACCTGGACAGGGGGAGAACCTTATGGCTACACCTTC. Its translation: CASTWTGGEPYGYTF. The gene calls are TRBV3-1 (or the pseudogene TRBV3-2) and TRBJ1-2; 10 bases align to TRBD1. The trim removed 7 bases at V and 5 bases at J, leaving 10 bases unmatched. Germline CDR1 reads LGHDT; CDR2 reads YNNKEL (reference sequence). CDR3 size: 15 residues.

The chain combines TRBV2 with TRBJ1-1; no reliable D call. CDR1 is SNHLY and CDR2 is FYNNEI in the germline V gene. Trimming cost V 10 bases and J 4 bases, with 10 bases left between them. There are 11 residues in the CDR3. This chain's CDR3 is CAKKSGTEAFF. The CDR3 DNA follows: TGTGCCAAGAAATCAGGCACTGAAGCTTTCTTT.

The rearrangement uses TRBV14 and TRBJ1-2, with 9 bases aligning to TRBD1. CDR3 length equals 14 residues. The V segment lost 4 bases and the J segment 12 bases; nucleotides outside the gene matches: 12. CDR1 is SGHDN, CDR2 FVKESK, per germline. The CDR3 region has the DNA TGTGCCAGCAGCCCGGGGGGGACAGGGCTGGGGGACACCTTC. This encodes CASSPGGTGLGDTF.

V is TRBV6-6 and J is TRBJ2-1; D gene unclear. Per the germline V gene, CDR1 is MNHNY and CDR2 is SVGAGI (reference sequence). Between the trimmed V and J ends, which lost 3 bases and 2 bases, there was a span of 2 bases. The CDR3 is made up of 12 amino acids. CDR3 loop: CASSYPYNEQFF. The CDR3 bases are TGTGCCAGCAGTTATCCCTACAATGAGCAGTTCTTC.

The genes are TRBV19 and TRBJ2-4; perhaps TRBD1 as D (6 bases). CDR3 length: 17 amino acids. From germline, CDR1 is LNHDA and CDR2 SQIVND (reference sequence). V gave up 1 base and J gave up 0 bases, with 13 bases separating them. Here the CDR3 DNA reads TGTGCCAGTAGTATAGTAGTGGACAGCATAGCCAAAAACATTCAGTACTTC. This encodes CASSIVVDSIAKNIQYF. The whole variable domain, filled in from reference TRBV19 and TRBJ2-4, reads DGGITQSPKYLFRKEGQNVTLSCEQNLNHDAMYWYRQDPGQGLRLIYYSQIVNDFQKGDIAEGYSVSREKKESFPLTVTSAQKNPTAFYLCASSIVVDSIAKNIQYFGAGTRLSVL.

The V gene is TRBV11-3, the J gene TRBJ2-7; 11 bases fit TRBD2. The germline gives CDR1 SGHNT, CDR2 YENEEA. J was trimmed by 6 bases and V by 1 base; bases with no gene match: 5. The CDR3 loop spans 15 amino acids. The CDR3 sequence: CASSLVVLAGGEQYF. The CDR3 coding sequence is TGTGCCAGCAGCTTAGTGGTGCTAGCGGGAGGCGAGCAGTACTTC.

This chain connects TRBV6-1 to TRBJ2-3, with 10 bases aligning to TRBD1. This CDR3 is 16 amino acids long. With 4 bases clipped from V and 1 base from J, the junction kept 5 bases outside the gene matches. Germline values: CDR1 MNHNS, CDR2 SASEGT. CDR3 in DNA: TGTGCCAGCAGTGCGAGGACAGGGGGGGGCACAGATACGCAGTATTTT. As protein: CASSARTGGGTDTQYF.

The CDR3, as DNA: TGTGCCAGCAGTTTAGCCGGCAGGCGGTCGAACACCGGGGAGCTGTTTTTT. As protein: CASSLAGRRSNTGELFF. This chain uses TRBV27 with TRBJ2-2, with D unclear. Germline V CDR1 and CDR2: MNHEY, SMNVEV (reference sequence). The CDR3 contains 17 residues. Trimming took 2 bases from V and 0 from J, leaving 13 bases between them.